Below, 23 T cell receptor beta chains from the same sample are listed, as sequenced in a study of T cells after yellow fever vaccination. TCRdb reprocessed the 5' RACE reads via MiXCR and lists one record per CDR3 protein. This table has nearly 550,000 distinct CDR3 sequences, 15% to 20% appearing once. This sample comprised PBMCs, obtained 15 days after the yellow fever booster vaccination. The receptors derive from a man aged 30 to 39 who received the YFV17D yellow fever vaccine.

V is TRBV12-3 or TRBV12-4 and J is TRBJ2-3; D might be TRBD1 or TRBD2, each matching 5 bases. The CDR3 covers 14 residues. Trimming took off 3 bases at V and 7 bases at J, with 14 bases between the two ends. The CDR3 DNA reads as TGTGCCAGCAGTTTCGGGGACCCGGAGTATACGCAGTATTTT. Its translation: CASSFGDPEYTQYF.

This clonotype appeared a few times. Here the CDR3 DNA reads TGTGCCAGCAGCCCGGGGGGGGGAGCAGCCACAGATACGCAGTATTTT. Its protein product is CASSPGGGAATDTQYF. This chain uses TRBV7-2 with TRBJ2-3; 8 bases line up with TRBD2. Germline values: CDR1 SGHTA, CDR2 FQGNSA. The trim removed 5 bases at V and 2 bases at J, leaving 9 bases unmatched. This CDR3 comprises 16 residues.

This clonotype was detected a few times. The gene calls are TRBV25-1 and TRBJ2-7; 11 bases are shared with TRBD2. Germline CDR1 reads MGHDK; CDR2 reads SYGVNS. V trimming: 6 bases; J trimming: 1 base; junction bases outside the gene matches: 11. The CDR3 loop spans 17 amino acids. CDR3 nucleotides: TGTGCCAGCAGCGCCCTGGGGACTAGCGGAGCTTCCTACGAGCAGTACTTC. Its protein product is CASSALGTSGASYEQYF.

The sample holds a few counts of this clonotype. V and J are TRBV4-3 and TRBJ1-2; unclear D gene. V lost 4 bases and J 0 bases, leaving 12 bases between the germline ends. Germline V gene sequence: CDR1 LGHNA, CDR2 YSLEER. This CDR3 comprises 15 residues. CDR3: CASSPDTVTNYGYTF. CDR3 nucleotides: TGCGCCAGCAGCCCGGATACAGTTACTAACTATGGCTACACCTTC.

V usage is TRBV18 and J usage is TRBJ1-1; tentatively, D is TRBD1 (6 bases). V was cut by 4 bases and J by 0 bases, with 15 bases left in between. This CDR3 has 16 residues. Germline CDR1 KGHSH, CDR2 LQKENI. The CDR3: CASSLSTGGVNTEAFF. Written as DNA, the CDR3 is TGTGCCAGCTCACTTTCGACAGGAGGGGTGAACACTGAAGCTTTCTTT.

The chain links TRBV7-8 to TRBJ2-3; possible D gene TRBD2, 5 bases. The CDR3 contains 15 residues. Germline CDR1 is SGHVS and CDR2 is FQNEAQ. With 2 bases removed from V and 7 bases from J, the gap between germline ends came to 16 bases. In DNA, the CDR3 is TGTGCCAGCAGCTTATTGCTCTCCGGGGTGAATACGCAGTATTTT. Translating it yields CASSLLLSGVNTQYF.

This clonotype has a handful of counts. CDR3 region: CSVAGQHSYEQYF. The CDR3 bases are TGCAGCGTAGCAGGACAGCACTCCTACGAGCAGTACTTC. The V gene is TRBV29-1, the J gene TRBJ2-7; the D gene is possibly TRBD1 (6 bases). The germline V and J ends were trimmed by 6 bases and 0 bases, with 12 bases remaining between them. Germline CDR1 and CDR2: SQVTM and ANQGSEA. The CDR3 totals 13 residues.

This clonotype was detected a few times. The chain links TRBV4-1 to TRBJ2-2; 7 positions match TRBD1. The ends lost 0 bases at V and 0 bases at J; junction bases unmatched: 7. The CDR3 is made up of 18 amino acids. Germline loops: CDR1 MGHRA, CDR2 YSYEKL. The CDR3 nucleotides are TGCGCCAGCAGCCAAGATAGGAGACAGGGAACGAACACCGGGGAGCTGTTTTTT. Encoded protein: CASSQDRRQGTNTGELFF.

Only a few counts were recorded for this clonotype. The chain employs TRBV29-1 and TRBJ2-3, with TRBD1 matching over 7 bases. V was clipped by 7 bases and J by 9 bases; unmatched bases: 19. The germline V gene has CDR1 SQVTM and CDR2 ANQGSEA. The length of the CDR3 is 15 residues. The DNA for the CDR3 is TGCAGCGCCGTGTCCGGGACAGAGGTCCGGGACACGCAGTATTTT. Protein: CSAVSGTEVRDTQYF.

The rearrangement links TRBV5-1 to TRBJ2-3, with D maybe TRBD1 (5 bases). Germline V gives CDR1 SGHRS, CDR2 YFSETQ. Between the trimmed V and J ends, which lost 1 base and 4 bases, there was a span of 10 bases. The CDR3 consists of 14 residues. CDR3 coding DNA: TGCGCCAGCAGCTTGAATCAGGGTGCAGATACGCAGTATTTT. It encodes CASSLNQGADTQYF.

V gene TRBV12-3 or TRBV12-4 combines with J gene TRBJ2-3; 7 bases match TRBD2. The ends lost 7 bases at V and 14 bases at J; junction bases unmatched: 15. The CDR3 runs to 13 residues. The chain's CDR3 is CASTLNASGRRYF. The CDR3 bases are TGTGCCAGCACCTTAAATGCTAGCGGTCGTCGGTATTTT.

This clonotype occurred a few times. The chain is built from TRBV9 and TRBJ2-3; no definite D call. The CDR3 consists of 13 residues. From germline, CDR1 is SGDLS and CDR2 YYNGEE. V lost 4 bases, J lost 4 bases, and 10 bases lay in between. The DNA of the CDR3 is TGTGCCAGCAGCTCCATGAGGTCAGATACGCAGTATTTT. Protein: CASSSMRSDTQYF.

The chain carries TRBV7-2 and TRBJ2-2, with D hard to call. The CDR3 is made up of 13 amino acids. The germline CDR1 and CDR2 sequences are SGHTA and FQGNSA. V shed 5 bases and J shed 6 bases, with 10 bases lying between them. The CDR3 here is CASSLGWAGELFF. CDR3 bases: TGTGCCAGCAGCCTGGGGTGGGCCGGGGAGCTGTTTTTT. Variable domain in full (rest from reference TRBV7-2 and TRBJ2-2): GAGVSQSPSNKVTEKGKDVELRCDPISGHTALYWYRQSLGQGLEFLIYFQGNSAPDKSGLPSDRFSAERTGGSVSTLTIQRTQQEDSAVYLCASSLGWAGELFFGEGSRLTVL.

V usage is TRBV12-3 or TRBV12-4 and J usage is TRBJ1-6; D is ambiguous. The V gene lost 6 bases and the J gene lost 8 bases, with 8 bases spanning the gap. The CDR3 sequence is 12 residues long. The CDR3 here is CASRGADSPLHF. The CDR3 DNA sequence: TGTGCCAGCAGGGGCGCCGATTCACCCCTCCACTTT.

This clonotype was picked up a small number of times. The V and J genes are TRBV11-2 and TRBJ1-3; 8 bases align to TRBD1. With V trimmed by 3 bases and J by 4 bases, 2 bases remained unmatched. This CDR3 comprises 14 residues. Germline lookup yields CDR1 SGHAT and CDR2 FQNNGV. CDR3 nucleotide sequence: TGTGCCAGCAGCTTTTCAGGGGGCGGAAACACCATATATTTT. It is translated as CASSFSGGGNTIYF.

This clonotype was counted between two and nine times. J is TRBJ2-2 and V is TRBV5-1; D uncertain. The V gene lost 6 bases and the J gene lost 2 bases, with 8 bases spanning the gap. The CDR3 runs 13 residues. Germline V gene lookup returns CDR1 SGHRS and CDR2 YFSETQ. CDR3 amino acids: CASTVGNTGELFF. The CDR3 nucleotides are TGCGCCAGCACGGTCGGAAACACCGGGGAGCTGTTTTTT. Full variable domain (rest looked up from reference TRBV5-1 and TRBJ2-2): KAGVTQTPRYLIKTRGQQVTLSCSPISGHRSVSWYQQTPGQGLQFLFEYFSETQRNKGNFPGRFSGRQFSNSRSEMNVSTLELGDSALYLCASTVGNTGELFFGEGSRLTVL.

This clonotype is a singleton in its sample. This sequence joins TRBV20-1 and TRBJ2-3; 7 positions match TRBD2. The ends lost 6 bases at V and 5 bases at J; junction bases unmatched: 8. Germline V gene data show CDR1 as DFQATT and CDR2 as SNEGSKA (reference sequence). This CDR3 is 13 amino acids long. CDR3 region: CSADREAGDTQYF. The CDR3 bases are TGCAGTGCCGACCGGGAGGCTGGAGATACGCAGTATTTT.

The J gene is TRBJ1-3, the V gene TRBV7-2; D remains unclear. Trimming left V 3 bases short and J 2 bases short, with 11 bases between. CDR3 length: 15 residues. Looked up from germline, CDR1 is SGHTA and CDR2 is FQGNSA. The CDR3 DNA is TGTGCCAGCAGCTTCCCGGCATTAACTGGAAACACCATATATTTT. It yields the protein CASSFPALTGNTIYF.

This clonotype was seen more than once but under ten times. The V call is TRBV20-1, the J call TRBJ2-1, with TRBD2 matching 10 bases. There are 17 residues in the CDR3. From germline, CDR1 is DFQATT and CDR2 SNEGSKA (reference sequence). The junction had 18 bases not matched to a gene; V was cut back by 6 bases and J by 7 bases. CDR3 sequence reads: CSAPLGASGSLGNEQFF. The DNA of the CDR3 is TGCAGTGCCCCATTGGGGGCTAGCGGGAGTTTGGGAAATGAGCAGTTCTTC.

This clonotype was counted between two and nine times. V and J are TRBV25-1 and TRBJ2-7; tentative D call: TRBD2 (5 bases). The CDR3 runs 14 residues. V shed 4 bases and J shed 2 bases, with 12 bases lying between them. Germline CDR1 and CDR2: MGHDK and SYGVNS. The CDR3 coding sequence is TGTGCCAGCAGTGGGCGGGCCCATACCTACGAGCAGTACTTC. Protein product: CASSGRAHTYEQYF.

The chain employs TRBV12-3 or TRBV12-4 and TRBJ1-5; D unclear. The length of the CDR3 is 14 residues. Between the trimmed V and J ends, which lost 1 base and 7 bases, there was a span of 11 bases. The CDR3 here is CASSLDQDGQPQHF. In DNA form, the CDR3 reads TGTGCCAGCAGTTTAGACCAGGACGGGCAGCCCCAGCATTTT.

V gene TRBV12-3 or TRBV12-4 combines with J gene TRBJ1-2; 8 bases line up with TRBD1. With 5 bases clipped from V and 4 bases from J, the junction kept 6 bases outside the gene matches. This CDR3 comprises 14 residues. The CDR3 region is CASSTRTGFYGYTF. DNA for the CDR3: TGTGCCAGCAGTACACGGACAGGGTTCTATGGCTACACCTTC.

This clonotype has at least ten counts. The chain is built from TRBV29-1 and TRBJ2-3; TRBD2 matches at 9 bases. J lost 3 bases, V lost 4 bases, and 8 bases had no gene match. Looked up from germline, CDR1 is SQVTM and CDR2 is ANQGSEA. The CDR3 runs to 15 residues. In DNA, the CDR3 is TGCAGCGTTGGTGGCGGGAGGGCCGGGACAGATACGCAGTATTTT. Residues: CSVGGGRAGTDTQYF.